The 31 T cell receptor beta chains listed next were all sequenced from one sample in a study of CD8 T cells in ankylosing spondylitis (dated by TCRdb to the late 2010s). Study-level results and caveats: A TCR beta motif made up of several highly homologous amino acid variants appeared to be characteristic of blood from ankylosing spondylitis patients.

To prepare the library, 5' RACE was applied. The instrument was an Illumina HiSeq 2500. In-frame beta chains were kept once TCRdb had trimmed the public reads at Q25 with fastp and called clones with MiXCR. CDR3 protein duplicates are merged, each entry listing the most common genes and DNA. The sample data list 700,000 to 1,000,000 distinct CDR3 sequences, and around 11% of these were observed just once. The top ten clones comprise roughly 0.51% of the sample. The antigens these receptors bind are not known. The material sequenced was blood, either unsorted or a sorted T cell fraction (not recorded which). The source is a male donor with ankylosing spondylitis.

This clonotype has a handful of counts. The chain combines TRBV15 with TRBJ2-7; 8 nucleotides line up with TRBD2. The CDR3 is 16 residues long. V was pared by 0 bases and J by 1 base, with 5 bases of the junction left unmatched. CDR1 and CDR2 (germline): LNHNV, YYDKDF (reference sequence). The CDR3 is CATSRDRVAGSYEQYF. The CDR3 DNA is TGTGCCACCAGCAGAGATCGGGTAGCGGGGTCCTACGAGCAGTACTTC.

The rearrangement links TRBV5-6 to TRBJ2-7; D is uncertain. V shed 1 base and J shed 5 bases, with 7 bases lying between them. Germline V gives CDR1 SGHDT, CDR2 YYEEEE. The CDR3 spans 12 residues. This CDR3 reads CASSLRSHEQYF. The CDR3 bases are TGTGCCAGCAGCTTGAGATCCCACGAGCAGTACTTC.

The V and J genes are TRBV4-3 and TRBJ2-5, with 8 bases that match TRBD2. Germline V gene lookup returns CDR1 LGHNA and CDR2 YSLEER. The trim removed 4 bases at V and 5 bases at J, leaving 15 bases unmatched. There are 17 residues in the CDR3. The CDR3 sequence: CASSRQSLASGLETQYF. Written as DNA, the CDR3 is TGCGCCAGCAGCCGCCAAAGTCTGGCTAGCGGGTTGGAGACCCAGTACTTC.

CDR3 sequence reads: CASSRTGGKEETQYF. CDR3 DNA: TGTGCCAGCAGCCGGACAGGGGGTAAAGAAGAGACCCAGTACTTC. This sequence joins TRBV7-3 and TRBJ2-5, with 10 bases aligning to TRBD1. There are 15 residues in the CDR3. Trimming removed 5 bases from V and 3 bases from J; junction bases left unmatched: 6. Germline V gene lookup returns CDR1 SGHTA and CDR2 FQGTGA.

This clonotype was seen a handful of times. The CDR3 bases are TGCGCCAGCAGCTGGATCCCGTTTAGCGGGGGGGAACAGGTGACGCAGTATTTT. This gives the protein CASSWIPFSGGEQVTQYF. This chain connects TRBV5-1 to TRBJ2-3; 11 positions match TRBD2. Germline V CDR1 and CDR2: SGHRS, YFSETQ. This CDR3 region has 18 residues. Trimming cost V 3 bases and J 9 bases; bases outside gene matches: 18.

The table lists this clonotype with a few counts. The chain employs TRBV5-8 and TRBJ2-7, with D unresolved. Germline V CDR1 and CDR2: SGHTS, YDEGEE. Between the trimmed V and J ends, which lost 0 bases and 3 bases, there was a span of 10 bases. The CDR3 contains 14 residues. The CDR3 loop reads CASSLGRPNYEQYF. CDR3 nucleotides: TGTGCCAGCAGCTTGGGAAGGCCTAACTACGAGCAGTACTTC.

This clonotype has only a few counts. The chain couples TRBV15 to TRBJ2-3; D call uncertain. The germline V gene has CDR1 LNHNV and CDR2 YYDKDF (reference sequence). The CDR3 covers 16 residues. Trimming removed 2 bases from V and 1 base from J, with 13 bases in between. CDR3 nucleotide sequence: TGTGCCACCAGCAGACCCCCCTTGGCAGGCACAGATACGCAGTATTTT. It is translated as CATSRPPLAGTDTQYF.

The rearrangement uses TRBV11-2 and TRBJ2-2; TRBD1 aligns across 8 bases. The ends lost 3 bases at V and 8 bases at J; junction bases unmatched: 5. The germline V gene encodes CDR1 SGHAT and CDR2 FQNNGV. The CDR3 runs 14 residues. In DNA, the CDR3 is TGTGCCAGCAGCTTCACAGGGGGTGTGGGGGAGCTGTTTTTT. Protein product: CASSFTGGVGELFF.

V is TRBV9 and J is TRBJ2-6; D possibly corresponds to TRBD1 (5 bases). The germline V gene encodes CDR1 SGDLS and CDR2 YYNGEE. The length of the CDR3 is 16 residues. Deletions cut 3 bases from V and 2 bases from J, with 12 bases between. CDR3 residues: CASSAQGIAGANVLTF. CDR3 bases: TGTGCCAGCAGCGCCCAGGGTATAGCTGGGGCCAACGTCCTGACTTTC. Variable domain in full (rest from reference TRBV9 and TRBJ2-6): DSGVTQTPKHLITATGQRVTLRCSPRSGDLSVYWYQQSLDQGLQFLIQYYNGEERAKGNILERFSAQQFPDLHSELNLSSLELGDSALYFCASSAQGIAGANVLTFGAGSRLTVL.

The rearrangement uses TRBV5-1 and TRBJ2-1, with TRBD2 matching over 7 bases. The CDR3 is made up of 17 amino acids. With 0 bases clipped from V and 5 bases from J, the junction kept 11 bases outside the gene matches. Germline V gene data show CDR1 as SGHRS and CDR2 as YFSETQ. In nucleotides, the CDR3 is TGCGCCAGCAGCTTGGTGTCTAGCGGAGACCTTAACAATGAGCAGTTCTTC. Translated, it gives CASSLVSSGDLNNEQFF.

The chain carries TRBV28 and TRBJ2-1; D unresolved. V lost 5 bases to trimming and J lost 3 bases, with 11 bases between them. Germline values: CDR1 MDHEN, CDR2 SYDVKM. This CDR3 has 14 residues. Here the CDR3 reads CASSLGRHYNEQFF. The CDR3 region has the DNA TGTGCCAGCAGTCTGGGTAGACACTACAATGAGCAGTTCTTC.

This clonotype was detected a few times. The chain is built from TRBV4-1 and TRBJ1-2; D is ambiguous. The germline V gene has CDR1 MGHRA and CDR2 YSYEKL. The CDR3 covers 15 residues. Trimming removed 1 base from V and 6 bases from J, with 15 bases in between. CDR3 in amino acids: CASSQVFWAENGYTF. The CDR3 nucleotides are TGCGCCAGCAGCCAAGTATTCTGGGCCGAAAATGGCTACACCTTC.

This clonotype occurred a few times. The rearrangement links TRBV9 to TRBJ1-1, with no clear D. Trimming pared 0 bases from V and 9 bases from J, leaving 18 bases between. From germline, CDR1 is SGDLS and CDR2 YYNGEE. This CDR3 has 15 residues. The CDR3 loop reads CASSVGSPAGSKAFF. CDR3 sequence (DNA): TGTGCCAGCAGCGTAGGCTCCCCTGCAGGCTCCAAAGCTTTCTTT. Drawing the rest from reference TRBV9 and TRBJ1-1, the complete variable domain is DSGVTQTPKHLITATGQRVTLRCSPRSGDLSVYWYQQSLDQGLQFLIQYYNGEERAKGNILERFSAQQFPDLHSELNLSSLELGDSALYFCASSVGSPAGSKAFFGQGTRLTVV.

The table lists this clonotype with a few counts. The V call is TRBV12-3 or TRBV12-4, the J call TRBJ2-7; D uncertain. V lost 6 bases and J lost 0, with 9 bases in between. The CDR3 covers 13 residues. The CDR3 DNA sequence: TGTGCCAGCAGGGGGATAAGCTCCTACGAGCAGTACTTC. This gives the protein CASRGISSYEQYF.

The chain is built from TRBV20-1 and TRBJ2-5; possible D gene TRBD1, 6 bases. The V and J ends lost 0 bases and 5 bases respectively, with 16 bases between them. This CDR3 comprises 15 residues. CDR1 and CDR2 (germline): DFQATT, SNEGSKA (reference sequence). CDR3 coding DNA: TGCAGTGCTAGAGAAATAGGACAGTACATTGAGACCCAGTACTTC. It specifies CSAREIGQYIETQYF.

This clonotype appeared many times. The chain couples TRBV20-1 to TRBJ2-5; D is unclear. Trimming shortened V by 1 base and J by 2 bases, and 8 bases separated the two germline ends. The CDR3 contains 13 residues. The germline V gene encodes CDR1 DFQATT and CDR2 SNEGSKA (reference sequence). The CDR3 spells CSARARLQETQYF. The CDR3 nucleotides read TGCAGTGCTAGAGCTAGACTGCAAGAGACCCAGTACTTC.

This chain connects TRBV29-1 to TRBJ2-3; TRBD2 matches 14 bases. CDR3 length: 14 amino acids. V gave up 7 bases and J gave up 6 bases; unmatched junction bases: 6. Looked up from germline, CDR1 is SQVTM and CDR2 is ANQGSEA. The CDR3 sequence: CSASGLAGVDTQYF. CDR3 nucleotides: TGCAGCGCTTCGGGACTAGCGGGAGTCGATACGCAGTATTTT.

The chain's CDR3 is CASSRPTRAYNEQFF. CDR3 DNA sequence: TGTGCCAGCAGCCGACCAACCCGGGCCTACAATGAGCAGTTCTTC. The chain joins TRBV7-8 to TRBJ2-1; D gene uncertain. V was trimmed by 5 bases and J by 2 bases, leaving 13 bases between them. In germline, CDR1 is SGHVS, CDR2 FQNEAQ. The CDR3 runs to 15 residues.

This clonotype has only a few counts. The J gene is TRBJ2-3, the V gene TRBV20-1, with 7 nucleotides matching TRBD1. Germline CDR1 DFQATT, CDR2 SNEGSKA (reference sequence). CDR3 length: 15 amino acids. J was trimmed by 3 bases and V by 5 bases; bases with no gene match: 11. The CDR3 here is CSAAIYRGATDTQYF. CDR3 DNA sequence: TGCAGTGCTGCCATCTACAGGGGTGCGACAGATACGCAGTATTTT.

In its sample, this clonotype was seen a few times. The chain recombines TRBV20-1 with TRBJ1-6, with D perhaps TRBD1 (5 bases). In germline, CDR1 is DFQATT, CDR2 SNEGSKA (reference sequence). The CDR3 runs 16 residues. V was shortened by 0 bases and J by 13 bases, with 22 bases between the two germline ends. This CDR3 reads CSARDWGIGAGSPLHF. Written as DNA, the CDR3 is TGCAGTGCTAGAGACTGGGGAATTGGGGCAGGGTCTCCCCTCCACTTT.

This clonotype was seen at least ten times. The junction departs from the called germline gene at one end, perhaps through a read error. The chain employs TRBV7-2 and TRBJ1-6; D is possibly TRBD1 (6 bases). The CDR3 spans 13 residues. Germline CDR1 is SGHTA and CDR2 is FQGNSA. DNA of the CDR3: TGTGCCAGCAGCTTGATTCCCGGACAGCCCGGGGGCTTT. It translates to CASSLIPGQPGGF.

The chain combines TRBV20-1 with TRBJ2-4; D gene ambiguous. The germline gives CDR1 DFQATT, CDR2 SNEGSKA (reference sequence). This CDR3 comprises 16 residues. V shed 1 base and J shed 3 bases, with 16 bases lying between them. Written as DNA, the CDR3 is TGCAGTGCTAGAGCCAGAGGCTATTTCGGCAAAAACATTCAGTACTTC. Encoded protein: CSARARGYFGKNIQYF.

This sequence joins TRBV6-5 and TRBJ1-4, with a weak D call TRBD1 (5 bases). V lost 6 bases, J lost 4 bases, and 12 bases lay in between. Germline V gene lookup returns CDR1 MNHEY and CDR2 SVGAGI. This CDR3 is 14 amino acids long. This chain's CDR3 is CASSSRDLNEKLFF. CDR3 nucleotides: TGTGCCAGCAGCTCCCGGGACCTTAATGAAAAACTGTTTTTT.

There are a few counts of this clonotype. The gene calls are TRBV29-1 and TRBJ2-3; TRBD2 aligns across 11 bases. The CDR3 is 14 residues long. Per germline, CDR1 SQVTM and CDR2 ANQGSEA. The V gene end was trimmed by 4 bases and the J gene end by 8 bases; junction bases not matched to a gene: 8. The CDR3 is CSVGLAGGWGTQYF. The CDR3 DNA reads as TGCAGCGTTGGTCTAGCGGGAGGCTGGGGTACGCAGTATTTT.

A few counts support this clonotype. CDR3 region: CASSSPPGQGNLDEQFF. As DNA, the CDR3 is TGTGCCAGCAGTTCGCCTCCGGGACAGGGAAACTTAGATGAGCAGTTCTTC. The chain employs TRBV28 and TRBJ2-1; the match to TRBD1 covers 9 bases. The V and J ends lost 4 bases and 8 bases, in that order; junction bases with no gene match: 15. The germline gives CDR1 MDHEN, CDR2 SYDVKM. The CDR3 loop spans 17 amino acids.

This clonotype was seen many times. The chain carries TRBV2 and TRBJ2-2; 9 bases are a match to TRBD1. The CDR3 covers 16 residues. The germline gives CDR1 SNHLY, CDR2 FYNNEI. With 4 bases clipped from V and 6 bases from J, the junction kept 9 bases outside the gene matches. The CDR3 region has the DNA TGTGCCAGCAGTGTCGAGGGACAGGGTAACGCCGGGGAGCTGTTTTTT. Encoded protein: CASSVEGQGNAGELFF.

This clonotype was seen repeatedly, ten times or more. This chain uses TRBV7-3 with TRBJ2-2; 7 bases align to TRBD2. Trimming removed 2 bases from V and 0 bases from J; junction bases left unmatched: 3. The CDR3 is 16 amino acids. Looked up from germline, CDR1 is SGHTA and CDR2 is FQGTGA. Here the CDR3 DNA reads TGTGCCAGCAGCTTACAAGCGGGGACGAACACCGGGGAGCTGTTTTTT. Its translation is CASSLQAGTNTGELFF.

This clonotype was found a few times. The gene calls are TRBV20-1 and TRBJ1-5; the match to TRBD1 covers 8 bases. Unmatched junction bases numbered 7, after V lost 2 bases and J lost 7 bases. Germline values: CDR1 DFQATT, CDR2 SNEGSKA (reference sequence). This CDR3 has 14 residues. CDR3 sequence: CSARRTGFGQPQHF. The CDR3 nucleotides are TGCAGTGCTAGAAGGACAGGGTTCGGACAGCCCCAGCATTTT.

This clonotype has more than one count but fewer than ten. The chain joins TRBV9 to TRBJ2-4; D perhaps matches TRBD1 (5 bases). The CDR3 has 14 amino acids. The germline V and J ends were trimmed by 4 bases and 2 bases, with 10 bases remaining between them. Germline values: CDR1 SGDLS, CDR2 YYNGEE. CDR3 sequence: CASSSGHPKNIQYF. The CDR3, as DNA: TGTGCCAGCAGCAGTGGACATCCCAAAAACATTCAGTACTTC.

The chain carries TRBV5-1 and TRBJ1-4; D may be TRBD1 (5 bases). V was clipped by 0 bases and J by 5 bases, with 17 bases between them. CDR3 length: 17 residues. Per the germline V gene, CDR1 is SGHRS and CDR2 is YFSETQ. CDR3 residues: CASSLGPPGRTNEKLFF. CDR3 DNA sequence: TGCGCCAGCAGCTTGGGACCGCCGGGACGGACAAATGAAAAACTGTTTTTT.

In its sample, this clonotype was seen a few times. The chain has TRBV12-3 or TRBV12-4 and TRBJ2-2, with TRBD2 matching over 12 bases. V lost 6 bases, J lost 7 bases, and 6 bases stayed unmatched. The CDR3 loop spans 15 amino acids. This chain's CDR3 is CASSPSGREVGELFF. The CDR3 DNA reads as TGTGCCAGCAGCCCTAGCGGGAGGGAGGTCGGGGAGCTGTTTTTT.